This T cell receptor (beta chain) stems from a study of CD8 T cells in Susac syndrome. The table lists this clonotype with a few counts. Each multiple sclerosis control was a treatment-naive patient with relapsing-remitting disease that was either stable or active. RNA totalling about 0.5 to 1 ug underwent reverse transcription with random hexamers. TCRdb used MiXCR to reprocess the immunoSEQ multiplex PCR reads, holding one entry per CDR3 protein. The table shows around 130,000 distinct CDR3 sequences, with around 85% occurring only once. The CDR3 runs 13 residues. V was shortened by 2 bases and J by 0 bases, with 5 bases between the two germline ends. The V gene's germline CDR1 is SGHNT and CDR2 YYREEE (reference sequence).

The sequence came from a human donor with multiple sclerosis. Sequencing was done on a sample of CD8+ T cells from PBMCs. V and J are TRBV5-4 and TRBJ1-1, with D unresolved. The CDR3 sequence is CASSFGLNTEAFF. The CDR3 region has the DNA TGTGCCAGCAGCTTTGGTCTGAACACTGAAGCTTTCTTT.